The clone carrying this TCR beta chain was detected ten times or more. Its antigen is undetermined. Each CDR3 protein is one row after TCRdb ran MiXCR on the reads. The sample includes about 920,000 distinct CDR3 sequences, 31% seen only once; the top ten take about 14%. This sample was included in a study of T cell repertoires in cytomegalovirus infection. Study at large: Public TCR beta signatures marked donors with CMV infection and the matching HLA. Study findings and constraints: Using cumulative public TCR beta family frequency, the authors identified those who carried CMV together with the relevant HLA.

The receptor comes from a human donor in good health (CMV status not recorded). Some clones in this sample may be carry-over from other donors' samples. The sample in question was cultured CD8+ T cells from PBMCs, obtained from culture after CMV antigen stimulation.

This CDR3 reads CASLHDSGYGYTF. In DNA, the CDR3 is TGTGCCAGCCTTCACGACAGCGGCTATGGCTACACCTTC. The gene calls are TRBV7-2 and TRBJ1-2; a possible D gene is TRBD1 (5 bases). CDR3 length equals 13 residues. The V gene lost 8 bases and the J gene lost 4 bases, with 14 bases spanning the gap. Germline lookup yields CDR1 SGHTA and CDR2 FQGNSA. Supplemented by reference TRBV7-2 and TRBJ1-2, the full variable domain reads GAGVSQSPSNKVTEKGKDVELRCDPISGHTALYWYRQSLGQGLEFLIYFQGNSAPDKSGLPSDRFSAERTGGSVSTLTIQRTQQEDSAVYLCASLHDSGYGYTFGSGTRLTVV.